What follows are 32 T cell receptor beta chains derived from one specimen sequenced in a study of OX40 agonist ivuxolimab in advanced cancers. The protocol used for the library was the immunoSEQ multiplex PCR assay. As stored in TCRdb, this immuneACCESS dataset retains in-frame rearrangements with V and J assigned. A fraction of the clones does not appear; measured against another copy, unresolved V genes explain less than half of the discrepancy, and the remainder lacks a known reason. The sample contains 48,000 or so clones, more than 75% of them found a single time. Approximately 2% of the sample goes to the ten largest clones. The sample consisted of CD4+ or CD8+ T cells sorted from blood, taken in a trial of the OX40 agonist ivuxolimab. These receptors all come from an adult with an advanced solid tumor such as melanoma, head and neck, liver or kidney cancer.

This clone was seen once. The chain couples TRBV6-6 to TRBJ2-3, with TRBD2 as a possible D gene (5 bases). CDR1 is MNHNY, CDR2 SVGAGI, per germline (reference sequence). V was pared by 6 bases and J by 6 bases, with 16 bases between. The CDR3 consists of 14 residues. The CDR3 DNA sequence: TGTGCCAGCAGGCGGAATCAGGCGGGTGATACGCAGTATTTT. Protein product: CASRRNQAGDTQYF.

The rearrangement joins TRBV15 to TRBJ1-2; D remains ambiguous. This CDR3 is built from 13 residues. Germline CDR1 and CDR2: LNHNV and YYDKDF (reference sequence). The V end lost 1 base, the J end lost 4 bases, and 7 bases lay between the germline ends. CDR3 protein: CATSRGVRYGYTF. CDR3 nucleotide sequence: TGTGCCACCAGCAGAGGAGTCCGCTATGGCTACACCTTC.

This chain links TRBV6-6 with TRBJ2-1, with 8 bases aligning to TRBD2. J was trimmed by 6 bases and V by 9 bases; bases with no gene match: 13. The CDR3 has 15 amino acids. Germline assignment: CDR1 MNHNY and CDR2 SVGAGI (reference sequence). In DNA form, the CDR3 reads TGTGCCAGTCGGGGGGGGCCGATGTCCGTCAATGAGCAGTTCTTC. This codes for CASRGGPMSVNEQFF.

V usage is TRBV6-4 and J usage is TRBJ2-6; no clear D. V lost 5 bases, J lost 1 base, and 12 bases lay in between. Germline CDR1 is MRHNA and CDR2 is SNTAGT. This CDR3 is 16 amino acids long. CDR3 nucleotides: TGTGCCAGCAGTAAAGATCCGAGGTCTGGGGCCAACGTCCTGACTTTC. Its protein is CASSKDPRSGANVLTF.

CDR3 amino acids: CAISEGKGEGTGELFF. CDR3 DNA sequence: TGTGCCATCAGTGAGGGCAAGGGGGAAGGCACCGGGGAGCTGTTTTTT. This sequence joins TRBV10-3 and TRBJ2-2; weak D call: TRBD1 (6 bases). The CDR3 covers 16 residues. Germline assignment: CDR1 ENHRY and CDR2 SYGVKD. Trimming removed 2 bases at V and 4 bases at J, with 14 bases between.

This chain links TRBV7-9 with TRBJ1-2, with unresolved D. The CDR3 totals 16 residues. Germline V gene sequence: CDR1 SEHNR, CDR2 FQNEAQ (reference sequence). V lost 3 bases and J 3 bases, leaving 17 bases between the germline ends. CDR3 nucleotides: TGTGCCAGCAGCTTTAGACTCCGGACTGCTCACTATGGCTACACCTTC. Translation gives CASSFRLRTAHYGYTF.

This chain uses TRBV19 with TRBJ1-5; 7 bases align to TRBD1. V lost 4 bases and J lost 5; bases outside the gene matches: 14. The germline CDR1 and CDR2 sequences are LNHDA and SQIVND (reference sequence). The CDR3 extends over 17 amino acids. The DNA of the CDR3 is TGTGCCAGTAGTAGAGGGGCATGGGGGGACAGTCATCAGCCCCAGCATTTT. Translating gives CASSRGAWGDSHQPQHF.

The rearrangement joins TRBV9 to TRBJ2-6; 7 bases are a match to TRBD1. V dropped 4 bases and J dropped 0; count of bases not matched to a gene: 10. CDR1 is SGDLS, CDR2 YYNGEE, per germline. CDR3 length: 18 residues. DNA for the CDR3: TGTGCCAGCAGCAGAACAGGGACAGCGAACTCTGGGGCCAACGTCCTGACTTTC. Translated: CASSRTGTANSGANVLTF.

As for this clone: One end of the junction is discordant with germline, which a read error may explain. The gene calls are TRBV11-2 and TRBJ2-5, with D uncertain. This CDR3 contains 11 residues. CDR1 and CDR2 (germline): SGHAT, FQNNGV. Here the CDR3 reads CASSIGETRYF. CDR3 DNA: TGTGCCAGCAGCATCGGAGAGACCCGGTACTTC. The entire variable domain, with the rest obtained from reference TRBV11-2 and TRBJ2-5, is as follows: EAGVAQSPRYKIIEKRQSVAFWCNPISGHATLYWYQQILGQGPKLLIQFQNNGVVDDSQLPKDRFSAERLKGVDSTLKIQPAKLEDSAVYLCASSIGETRYFGPGTRLLVL.

V usage is TRBV2 and J usage is TRBJ1-3, with D maybe TRBD1 (6 bases). The CDR3 contains 13 residues. Germline V lookup: CDR1 SNHLY, CDR2 FYNNEI. V dropped 7 bases and J dropped 2 bases, with 9 bases sitting between them. The CDR3 here is CASKGGPGNTIYF. The CDR3, as DNA: TGTGCCAGCAAGGGGGGCCCTGGAAACACCATATATTTT.

The J gene is TRBJ1-1, the V gene TRBV11-2; D gene uncertain. This CDR3 has 12 residues. In germline, CDR1 is SGHAT, CDR2 FQNNGV. Trimming cost V 1 base and J 2 bases, with 2 bases left between them. Here the CDR3 DNA reads TGTGCCAGCAGCTTAGCCAACACTGAAGCTTTCTTT. Translating gives CASSLANTEAFF.

The genes are TRBV6-6 and TRBJ1-5; D remains ambiguous. The CDR3 covers 16 residues. V lost 0 bases and J lost 0, with 9 bases in between. Germline assignment: CDR1 MNHNY and CDR2 SVGAGI (reference sequence). This CDR3 reads CASSYSSGYSNQPQHF. The CDR3, as DNA: TGTGCCAGCAGTTACTCAAGCGGGTATAGCAATCAGCCCCAGCATTTT.

The rearrangement joins TRBV7-3 to TRBJ2-1; TRBD2 might be the D (6 bases). Germline CDR1 SGHTA, CDR2 FQGTGA. The CDR3 is 15 residues long. The ends were cut back, 0 bases at V and 6 bases at J, with 12 bases in the middle. CDR3 amino acids: CASSLTRGMGNEQFF. The CDR3 DNA follows: TGTGCCAGCAGCTTAACGCGGGGAATGGGCAATGAGCAGTTCTTC. The variable domain in full, completed from reference TRBV7-3 and TRBJ2-1, reads GAGVSQTPSNKVTEKGKYVELRCDPISGHTALYWYRQSLGQGPEFLIYFQGTGAADDSGLPNDRFFAVRPEGSVSTLKIQRTERGDSAVYLCASSLTRGMGNEQFFGPGTRLTVL.

V usage is TRBV14 and J usage is TRBJ2-7, with 10 bases identical to TRBD1. The CDR3 runs to 17 residues. In germline, CDR1 is SGHDN, CDR2 FVKESK. V dropped 0 bases and J dropped 3; count of bases not matched to a gene: 8. CDR3: CASSQDSFGDRGYEQYF. The DNA for the CDR3 is TGTGCCAGCAGCCAAGATTCGTTTGGGGACAGGGGCTACGAGCAGTACTTC.

This chain connects TRBV19 to TRBJ2-7, with 11 nucleotides matching TRBD2. Unmatched junction bases numbered 9, after V lost 6 bases and J lost 2 bases. The length of the CDR3 is 16 residues. Germline V gene lookup returns CDR1 LNHDA and CDR2 SQIVND (reference sequence). CDR3 nucleotide sequence: TGTGCCAGTAGAACCTCTGGGACTAGCGGAACCTACGAGCAGTACTTC. Protein product: CASRTSGTSGTYEQYF.

J is TRBJ1-2 and V is TRBV6-1; D is ambiguous. Trimming shortened V by 6 bases and J by 2 bases, and 7 bases separated the two germline ends. Germline loops: CDR1 MNHNS, CDR2 SASEGT. The CDR3 has 12 amino acids. CDR3 nucleotides: TGTGCCAGCAGGCGGGTCAACTATGGCTACACCTTC. It translates to CASRRVNYGYTF.

The chain links TRBV10-3 to TRBJ2-7; 7 bases fit TRBD1. CDR3 length: 15 amino acids. V trimming: 4 bases; J trimming: 3 bases; junction bases outside the gene matches: 9. Per the germline V gene, CDR1 is ENHRY and CDR2 is SYGVKD. The CDR3 loop is CAISASGAGGYEQYF. The CDR3 DNA reads TGTGCCATCAGTGCTTCCGGGGCAGGGGGCTACGAGCAGTACTTC.

This clone has a handful of counts. This chain uses TRBV25-1 with TRBJ2-5; TRBD1 matches 7 bases. Germline V gene data show CDR1 as MGHDK and CDR2 as SYGVNS. Trimming removed 2 bases from V and 7 bases from J; junction bases left unmatched: 13. CDR3 length: 16 residues. The chain's CDR3 is CASSEGGRQGLGTQYF. In DNA form, the CDR3 reads TGTGCCAGCAGTGAAGGGGGCAGACAGGGCCTGGGGACCCAGTACTTC. Filled out from reference TRBV25-1 and TRBJ2-5, the complete variable domain reads EADIYQTPRYLVIGTGKKITLECSQTMGHDKMYWYQQDPGMELHLIHYSYGVNSTEKGDLSSESTVSRIRTEHFPLTLESARPSHTSQYLCASSEGGRQGLGTQYFGPGTRLLVL.

The chain has TRBV30 and TRBJ2-1; TRBD2 agrees at 13 bases. The V and J ends lost 2 bases and 14 bases, in that order; junction bases with no gene match: 0. Germline V lookup: CDR1 GTSNPN, CDR2 SVGIG (reference sequence). The CDR3 loop spans 11 amino acids. CDR3 sequence: CAWSTSGREFF. In DNA form, the CDR3 reads TGTGCCTGGAGTACTAGCGGGAGGGAGTTCTTC.

The J gene is TRBJ2-4, the V gene TRBV6-5, with TRBD1 matching over 7 bases. CDR1 is MNHEY, CDR2 SVGAGI, per germline. The CDR3 contains 14 residues. The J segment lost 3 bases and the V segment lost 10 bases, leaving 9 bases of the junction unmatched. The CDR3 DNA is TGTGCCACCTGGAGACAGGGCGGCAAAAACATTCAGTACTTC. Amino acid sequence: CATWRQGGKNIQYF.

The V and J genes are TRBV2 and TRBJ1-2, with D uncertain. Germline V gene lookup returns CDR1 SNHLY and CDR2 FYNNEI. Trimming removed 3 bases from V and 4 bases from J, with 12 bases in between. This CDR3 is 14 amino acids long. The CDR3 loop is CASSEREKGYGYTF. As DNA, the CDR3 is TGTGCCAGCAGTGAGAGGGAGAAGGGCTATGGCTACACCTTC.

The V call is TRBV6-1, the J call TRBJ2-3, with 9 positions matching TRBD2. V shed 2 bases and J 2 bases; nucleotides not matched to a gene: 5. The germline CDR1 and CDR2 sequences are MNHNS and SASEGT. The CDR3 contains 16 residues. As DNA, the CDR3 is TGTGCCAGCAGTGAACGGCTAGCGGGGTTCACAGATACGCAGTATTTT. It translates to CASSERLAGFTDTQYF.

V usage is TRBV5-1 and J usage is TRBJ1-3, with 7 bases identical to TRBD1. Trimming at V came to 4 bases and at J to 2 bases, leaving 12 bases not matched to a gene. The CDR3 sequence is 17 residues long. Germline CDR1 reads SGHRS; CDR2 reads YFSETQ. CDR3 loop: CASSKVQQGSPGNTIYF. Here the CDR3 DNA reads TGCGCCAGCAGCAAAGTTCAACAGGGGTCCCCTGGAAACACCATATATTTT.

The chain recombines TRBV30 with TRBJ1-5; D remains unclear. V lost 0 bases to trimming and J lost 10 bases, with 13 bases between them. In germline, CDR1 is GTSNPN, CDR2 SVGIG (reference sequence). The CDR3 is 13 amino acids. Here the CDR3 reads CAWSVTGIGPQHF. DNA for the CDR3: TGTGCCTGGAGTGTAACGGGGATCGGACCCCAGCATTTT.

This chain uses TRBV7-3 with TRBJ2-3; TRBD1 matches 7 bases. CDR1 is SGHTA and CDR2 is FQGTGA in the germline V gene. The CDR3 has 14 amino acids. The V and J ends lost 7 bases and 6 bases, in that order; junction bases with no gene match: 10. CDR3 DNA: TGTGCCAGCACCCGAGGGGGCAGGTGGGATACGCAGTATTTT. It specifies CASTRGGRWDTQYF.

The chain uses TRBV2 and TRBJ2-7; the match to TRBD2 covers 7 bases. The CDR3 spans 16 residues. Germline CDR1 SNHLY, CDR2 FYNNEI. J gave up 4 bases and V 5 bases, and 14 bases lay outside the gene matches. CDR3 residues: CASSQQWAGVSYEQYF. For the CDR3, the DNA is TGTGCCAGCAGTCAGCAGTGGGCGGGAGTCTCGTACGAGCAGTACTTC.

V is TRBV15 and J is TRBJ2-1, with 10 positions matching TRBD1. Trimming took 2 bases from V and 6 from J; bases not matched to a gene: 7. Germline CDR1 is LNHNV and CDR2 is YYDKDF (reference sequence). The CDR3 has 16 amino acids. CDR3: CATSRPRDRGFNEQFF. The CDR3 DNA sequence: TGTGCCACCAGCAGACCCCGGGACAGGGGTTTCAATGAGCAGTTCTTC.

This sequence joins TRBV4-1 and TRBJ2-1, with D maybe TRBD1 (5 bases). Trimming took off 3 bases at V and 8 bases at J, with 14 bases between the two ends. Germline V gene data show CDR1 as MGHRA and CDR2 as YSYEKL. The CDR3 is 14 residues long. The CDR3 bases are TGCGCCAGCAGCCATCTCGGGTGGGGCGATGAGCAGTTCTTC. Protein sequence: CASSHLGWGDEQFF.

The chain links TRBV9 to TRBJ2-2; 12 bases align to TRBD2. This CDR3 has 16 residues. V trimming: 4 bases; J trimming: 4 bases; junction bases outside the gene matches: 5. The germline CDR1 and CDR2 sequences are SGDLS and YYNGEE. The CDR3 sequence: CASSFRTSGITGELFF. DNA for the CDR3: TGTGCCAGCAGCTTCCGGACTAGCGGGATCACCGGGGAGCTGTTTTTT.

This clone occurred a few times. The chain couples TRBV7-3 to TRBJ2-1, with D perhaps TRBD1 (5 bases). This CDR3 has 14 residues. V dropped 4 bases and J dropped 1 base, with 8 bases sitting between them. From germline, CDR1 is SGHTA and CDR2 FQGTGA. This chain's CDR3 is CASSSGRSYNEQFF. As DNA, the CDR3 is TGTGCCAGCAGCTCAGGGCGGTCCTACAATGAGCAGTTCTTC.

The V gene is TRBV28, the J gene TRBJ1-2; 9 bases are a match to TRBD1. V dropped 1 base and J dropped 6; count of bases not matched to a gene: 9. Per the germline V gene, CDR1 is MDHEN and CDR2 is SYDVKM. The CDR3 extends over 16 amino acids. The CDR3 sequence is CASSLSLGQGSHGYTF. The CDR3 DNA follows: TGTGCCAGCAGTTTATCTCTGGGACAGGGTTCTCATGGCTACACCTTC.

This rearrangement joins TRBV19 to TRBJ2-1; 12 bases map to TRBD2. This CDR3 is 14 amino acids long. With 8 bases clipped from V and 7 bases from J, the junction kept 6 bases outside the gene matches. Per the germline V gene, CDR1 is LNHDA and CDR2 is SQIVND (reference sequence). This chain's CDR3 is CASSSGRAVNEQFF. In nucleotides, the CDR3 is TGTGCCAGTTCTAGCGGGAGGGCCGTGAATGAGCAGTTCTTC.